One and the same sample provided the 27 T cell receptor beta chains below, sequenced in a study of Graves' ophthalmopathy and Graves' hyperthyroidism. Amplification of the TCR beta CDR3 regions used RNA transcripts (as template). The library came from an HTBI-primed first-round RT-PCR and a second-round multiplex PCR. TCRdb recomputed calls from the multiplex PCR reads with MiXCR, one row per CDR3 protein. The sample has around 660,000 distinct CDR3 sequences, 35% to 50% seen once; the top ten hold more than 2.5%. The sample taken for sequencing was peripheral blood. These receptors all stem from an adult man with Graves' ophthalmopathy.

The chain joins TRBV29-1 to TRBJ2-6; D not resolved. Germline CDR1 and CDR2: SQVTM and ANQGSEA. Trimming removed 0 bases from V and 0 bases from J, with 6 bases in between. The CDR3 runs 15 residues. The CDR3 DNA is TGCAGCGTTGAAGATCTGGGCTCTGGGGCCAACGTCCTGACTTTC. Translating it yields CSVEDLGSGANVLTF.

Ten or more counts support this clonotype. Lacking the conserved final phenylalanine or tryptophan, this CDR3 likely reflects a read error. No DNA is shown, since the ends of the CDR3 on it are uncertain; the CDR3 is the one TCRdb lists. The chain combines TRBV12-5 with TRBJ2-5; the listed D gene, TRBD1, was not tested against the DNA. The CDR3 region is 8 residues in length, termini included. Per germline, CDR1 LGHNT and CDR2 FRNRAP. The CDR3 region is CASGWGAL.

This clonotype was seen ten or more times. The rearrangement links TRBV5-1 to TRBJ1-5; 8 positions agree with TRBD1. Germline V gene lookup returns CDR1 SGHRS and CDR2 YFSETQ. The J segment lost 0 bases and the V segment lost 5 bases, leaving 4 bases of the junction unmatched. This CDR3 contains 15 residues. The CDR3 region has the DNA TGCGCCAGCAGGGGGGGACAGGATAGCAATCAGCCCCAGCATTTT. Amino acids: CASRGGQDSNQPQHF.

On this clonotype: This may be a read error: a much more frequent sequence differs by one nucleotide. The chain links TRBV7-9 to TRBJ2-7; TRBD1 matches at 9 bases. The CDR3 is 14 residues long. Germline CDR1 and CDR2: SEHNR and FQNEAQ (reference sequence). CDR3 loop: CASSQGQGSEEQYF. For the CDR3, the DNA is TGCGCCAGCAGCCAGGGACAGGGTTCCGAGGAGCAGTACTTC. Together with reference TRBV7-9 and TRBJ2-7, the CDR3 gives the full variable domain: DTGVSQNPRHKITKRGQNVTFRCDPISEHNRLYWYRQTLGQGPEFLTYFQNEAQLEKSRLLSDRFSAERPKGSFSTLEIQRTEQGDSAMYLCASSQGQGSEEQYFGPGTRLTVT.

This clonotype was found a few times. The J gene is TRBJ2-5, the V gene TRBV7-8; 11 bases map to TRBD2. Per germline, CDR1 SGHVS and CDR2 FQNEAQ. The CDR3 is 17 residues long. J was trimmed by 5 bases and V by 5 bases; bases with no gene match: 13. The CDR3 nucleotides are TGTGCCAGCAGCGTTGACCTCTGGACTAGCGGGCAGGAGACCCAGTACTTC. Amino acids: CASSVDLWTSGQETQYF.

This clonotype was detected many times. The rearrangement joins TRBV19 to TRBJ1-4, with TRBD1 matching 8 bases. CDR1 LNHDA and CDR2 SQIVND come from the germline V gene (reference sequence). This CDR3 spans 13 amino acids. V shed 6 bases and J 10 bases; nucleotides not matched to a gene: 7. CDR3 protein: CASSTGGSGKLFF. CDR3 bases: TGTGCCAGTAGCACAGGGGGGTCAGGAAAACTGTTTTTT.

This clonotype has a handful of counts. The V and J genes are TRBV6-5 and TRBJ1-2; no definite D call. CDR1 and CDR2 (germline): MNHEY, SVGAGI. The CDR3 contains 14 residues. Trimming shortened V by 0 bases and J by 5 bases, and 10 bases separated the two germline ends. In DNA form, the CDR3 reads TGTGCCAGCAGTTACTCGGCCGACGTATATGGCTACACCTTC. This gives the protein CASSYSADVYGYTF.

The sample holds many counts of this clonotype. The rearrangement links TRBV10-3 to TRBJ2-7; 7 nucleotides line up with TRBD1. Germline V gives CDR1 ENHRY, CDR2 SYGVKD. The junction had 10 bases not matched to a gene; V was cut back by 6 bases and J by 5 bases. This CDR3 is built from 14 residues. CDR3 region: CAISNQQGLDEQYF. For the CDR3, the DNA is TGTGCCATCAGCAACCAACAGGGGTTGGACGAGCAGTACTTC.

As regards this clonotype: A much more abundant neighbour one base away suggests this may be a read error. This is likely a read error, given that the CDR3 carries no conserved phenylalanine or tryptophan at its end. The CDR3 bases are TGTGCCAGCAGCATGGAGAACTATGGCTACACCCTC. It encodes CASSMENYGYTL. The V gene is TRBV11-2, the J gene TRBJ1-2; D not resolved. Per germline, CDR1 SGHAT and CDR2 FQNNGV. The V and J ends lost 5 bases and 2 bases respectively, with 6 bases between them. The CDR3 is made up of 12 amino acids.

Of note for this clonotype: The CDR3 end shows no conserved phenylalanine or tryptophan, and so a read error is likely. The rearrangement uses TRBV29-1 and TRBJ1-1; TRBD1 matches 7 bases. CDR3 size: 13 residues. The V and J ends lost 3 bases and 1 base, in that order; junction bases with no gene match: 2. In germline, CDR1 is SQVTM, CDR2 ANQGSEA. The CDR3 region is CSVDQGGNTEAFL. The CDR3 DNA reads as TGCAGCGTTGATCAGGGGGGGAACACTGAAGCTTTCCTT.

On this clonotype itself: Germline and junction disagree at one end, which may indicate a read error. This CDR3 reads CVSSLQDRGGETQYF. In nucleotides, the CDR3 is TGCGTCAGCAGCTTGCAGGACAGGGGGGGAGAGACCCAGTACTTC. The chain links TRBV5-1 to TRBJ2-7, with 10 nucleotides matching TRBD1. The J call could be wrong; TRBJ2-5 is a better fit for the DNA end. There are 15 residues in the CDR3. CDR1 and CDR2 (germline): SGHRS, YFSETQ.

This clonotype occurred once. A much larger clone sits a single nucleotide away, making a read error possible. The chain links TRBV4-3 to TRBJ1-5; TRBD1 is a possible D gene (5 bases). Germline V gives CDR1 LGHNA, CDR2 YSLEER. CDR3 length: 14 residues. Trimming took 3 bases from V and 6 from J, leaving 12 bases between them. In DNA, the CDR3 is TGCGCCAGCAGCCACGACAGCTACAGTCAGCCCCAGCATTTT. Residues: CASSHDSYSQPQHF.

CDR3 DNA: TGTGCCAGCAGCGGGGGGCATATTAGCGGAGAATACACCGGGGAGCTGTTTTTT. Translation gives CASSGGHISGEYTGELFF. The gene calls are TRBV9 and TRBJ2-2; D possibly uses TRBD1 or TRBD2 (6 bases each). Germline assignment: CDR1 SGDLS and CDR2 YYNGEE. The ends were cut back, 3 bases at V and 3 bases at J, with 21 bases in the middle. The CDR3 consists of 18 residues.

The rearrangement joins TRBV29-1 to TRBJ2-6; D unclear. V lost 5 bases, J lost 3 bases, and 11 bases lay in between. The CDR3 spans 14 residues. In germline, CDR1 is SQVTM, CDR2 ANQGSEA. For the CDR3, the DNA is TGCAGCGTTTTCCCGGGTGGTGGGGCCAACGTCCTGACTTTC. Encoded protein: CSVFPGGGANVLTF. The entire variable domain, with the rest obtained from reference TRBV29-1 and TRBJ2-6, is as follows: SAVISQKPSRDICQRGTSLTIQCQVDSQVTMMFWYRQQPGQSLTLIATANQGSEATYESGFVIDKFPISRPNLTFSTLTVSNMSPEDSSIYLCSVFPGGGANVLTFGAGSRLTVL.

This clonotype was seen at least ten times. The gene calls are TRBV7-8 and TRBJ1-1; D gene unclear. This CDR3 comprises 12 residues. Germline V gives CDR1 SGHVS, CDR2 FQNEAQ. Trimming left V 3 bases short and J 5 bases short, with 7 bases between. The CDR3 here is CASSFGATEAFF. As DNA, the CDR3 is TGTGCCAGCAGCTTCGGAGCTACTGAAGCTTTCTTT.

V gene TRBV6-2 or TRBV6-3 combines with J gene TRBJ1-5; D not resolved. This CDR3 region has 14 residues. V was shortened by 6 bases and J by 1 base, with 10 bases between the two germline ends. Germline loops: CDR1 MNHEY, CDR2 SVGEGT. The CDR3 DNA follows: TGTGCCAGCAGCCTACACGGCAGCAATCAGCCCCAGCATTTT. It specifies CASSLHGSNQPQHF.

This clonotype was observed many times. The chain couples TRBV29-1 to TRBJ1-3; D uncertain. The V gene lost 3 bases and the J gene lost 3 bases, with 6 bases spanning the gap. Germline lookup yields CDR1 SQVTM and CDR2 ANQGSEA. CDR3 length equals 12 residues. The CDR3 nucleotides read TGCAGCGTTGACCCAGGTGGAAACACCATATATTTT. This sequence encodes CSVDPGGNTIYF. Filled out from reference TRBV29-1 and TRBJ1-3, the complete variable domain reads SAVISQKPSRDICQRGTSLTIQCQVDSQVTMMFWYRQQPGQSLTLIATANQGSEATYESGFVIDKFPISRPNLTFSTLTVSNMSPEDSSIYLCSVDPGGNTIYFGEGSWLTVV.

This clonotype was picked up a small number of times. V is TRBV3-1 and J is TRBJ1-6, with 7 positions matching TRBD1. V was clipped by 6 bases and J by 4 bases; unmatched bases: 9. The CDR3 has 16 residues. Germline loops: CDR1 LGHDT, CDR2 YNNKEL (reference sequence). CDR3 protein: CASRPGQPHYNSPLHF. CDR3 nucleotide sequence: TGTGCCAGCAGGCCGGGACAGCCTCATTATAATTCACCCCTCCACTTT. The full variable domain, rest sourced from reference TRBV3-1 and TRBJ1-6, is DTAVSQTPKYLVTQMGNDKSIKCEQNLGHDTMYWYKQDSKKFLKIMFSYNNKELIINETVPNRFSPKSPDKAHLNLHINSLELGDSAVYFCASRPGQPHYNSPLHFGNGTRLTVT.

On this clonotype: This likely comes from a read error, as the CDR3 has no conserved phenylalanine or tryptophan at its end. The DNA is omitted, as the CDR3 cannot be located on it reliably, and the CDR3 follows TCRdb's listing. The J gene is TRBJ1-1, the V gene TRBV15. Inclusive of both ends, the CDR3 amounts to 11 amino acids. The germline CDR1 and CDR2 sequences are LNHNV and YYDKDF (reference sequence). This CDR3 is CATSRGREANY.

For the CDR3, the DNA is TGTGCCAGCAGCGACGACAGGGGTGAAACTGAAGCTTTCTTT. Residues: CASSDDRGETEAFF. The chain recombines TRBV7-8 with TRBJ1-1; 8 bases map to TRBD1. Germline V gives CDR1 SGHVS, CDR2 FQNEAQ. The CDR3 contains 14 residues. V trimming: 5 bases; J trimming: 5 bases; junction bases outside the gene matches: 7.

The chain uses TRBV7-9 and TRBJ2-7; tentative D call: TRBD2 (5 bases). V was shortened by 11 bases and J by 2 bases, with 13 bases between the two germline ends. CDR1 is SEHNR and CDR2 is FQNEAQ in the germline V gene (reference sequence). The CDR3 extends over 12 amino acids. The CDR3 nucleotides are TGTGCCTTCGGACTCCTCCCCTACGAGCAGTACTTC. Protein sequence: CAFGLLPYEQYF.

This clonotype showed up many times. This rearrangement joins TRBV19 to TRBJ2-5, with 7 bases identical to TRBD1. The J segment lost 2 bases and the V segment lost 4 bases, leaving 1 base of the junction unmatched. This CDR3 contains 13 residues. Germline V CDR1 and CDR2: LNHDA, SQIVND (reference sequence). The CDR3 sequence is CASSRQGQETQYF. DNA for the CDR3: TGTGCCAGTAGTAGACAGGGTCAAGAGACCCAGTACTTC.

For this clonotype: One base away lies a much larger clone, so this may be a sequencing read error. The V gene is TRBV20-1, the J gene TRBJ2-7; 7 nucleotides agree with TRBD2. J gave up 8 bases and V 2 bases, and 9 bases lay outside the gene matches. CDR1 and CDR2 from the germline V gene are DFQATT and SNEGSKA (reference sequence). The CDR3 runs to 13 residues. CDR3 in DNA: TGCAGTGCTAGACCAGCGGGGAGTCTGCAGCAGTACTTC. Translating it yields CSARPAGSLQQYF.

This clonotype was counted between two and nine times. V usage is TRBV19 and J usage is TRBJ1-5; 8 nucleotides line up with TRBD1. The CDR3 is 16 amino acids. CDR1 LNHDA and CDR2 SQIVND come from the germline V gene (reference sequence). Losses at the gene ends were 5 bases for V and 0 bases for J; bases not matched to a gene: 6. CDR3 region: CASSDRGPYSNQPQHF. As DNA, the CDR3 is TGTGCCAGTAGTGACAGGGGCCCTTATAGCAATCAGCCCCAGCATTTT.

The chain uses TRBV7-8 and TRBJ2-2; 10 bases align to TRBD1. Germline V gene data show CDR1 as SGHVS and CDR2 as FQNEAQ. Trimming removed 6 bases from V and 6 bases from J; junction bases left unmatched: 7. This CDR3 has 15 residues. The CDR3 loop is CASRPRQGASGELFF. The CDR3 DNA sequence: TGTGCCAGCAGGCCGAGACAGGGGGCCTCCGGGGAGCTGTTTTTT.

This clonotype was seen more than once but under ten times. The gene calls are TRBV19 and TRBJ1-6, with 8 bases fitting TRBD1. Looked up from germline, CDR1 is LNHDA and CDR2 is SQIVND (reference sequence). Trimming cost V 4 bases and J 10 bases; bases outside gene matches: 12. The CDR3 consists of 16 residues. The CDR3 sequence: CASSTRGRGVGSPLHF. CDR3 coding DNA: TGTGCCAGTAGTACCAGGGGGCGCGGTGTCGGCTCACCCCTCCACTTT.

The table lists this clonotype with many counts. In DNA form, the CDR3 reads TGTGCCAGCAGTTCACCGGGACGCAGCTCCTACGAGCAGTACTTC. The encoded protein is CASSSPGRSSYEQYF. This chain links TRBV6-5 with TRBJ2-7, with D perhaps being TRBD1 or TRBD2 (5 bases each). Trimming left V 4 bases short and J 0 bases short, with 13 bases between. Germline V lookup: CDR1 MNHEY, CDR2 SVGAGI. The CDR3 spans 15 residues.